Listed below are T cell receptor beta chains from one sample, sequenced in a study of breast tumors, draining lymph nodes, adjacent tissues. TCRdb redid the calling of the multiplex PCR reads with MiXCR, one entry per CDR3 protein. The sample holds approximately 170,000 distinct CDR3 sequences, roughly a third seen once. The sequenced material came from axillary lymph node tissue. These receptors were taken from a female donor with breast cancer. Some clones in this sample may be carry-over from other donors' samples. The CDR3 runs from the conserved cysteine through the conserved F or W. Fields, in order: J gene, V gene, CDR3 protein.

>TRBJ2-3|TRBV15
CATSSGQGGASTDTQYF
>TRBJ2-2|TRBV10-3
CAIRKSTGELFF
>TRBJ2-1|TRBV24-1
CATSDRTVKGSYNEQFF
>TRBJ2-3|TRBV29-1
CSVGPGNVYTDTQYF
>TRBJ1-2|TRBV2
CASSEREAGGTGYTF
>TRBJ2-1|TRBV6-5
CASSRSTRRVGDEQFF
>TRBJ2-7|TRBV20-1
CSASRATSDSEQYF
>TRBJ1-4|TRBV10-3
CAISESQRVNEKLFF
>TRBJ1-2|TRBV7-2
CASSFGWDGPNYGYTF
>TRBJ2-1|TRBV20-1
CSADGLAGVGNEQFF
>TRBJ2-1|TRBV9
CASSAQLAGGNEQFF
>TRBJ2-7|TRBV3-1
CASRRETVGEQYF
>TRBJ1-2|TRBV19
CASRAGTELYGYTF